This T cell receptor (beta chain) derives from a study of T-cell reconstitution after alpha-beta-depleted transplantation in children. Whole-study results and caveats: After one year, T-cell counts and TCRbeta diversity mostly came from new T cells. About two months after transplant, alpha-beta T cells reportedly came from several hundred expanded graft clones. Some patients owed their high day-60 TCRbeta diversity to surviving recipient T cells and thymic progenitors.

Unique molecular identifiers were built into the TCRbeta library. In TCRdb, the PCR reads were re-called with MiXCR into one record per CDR3 protein. The table records 670,000 or so distinct CDR3 sequences, around 13% of them present only once. This clonotype came up many times. Its antigen is currently unknown. The CDR3 is made up of 16 amino acids. Trimming shortened V by 1 base and J by 0 bases, and 13 bases separated the two germline ends. Germline V gene sequence: CDR1 DFQATT, CDR2 SNEGSKA (reference sequence). The clonotype originates from a girl aged 2 to 9 with congenital amegakaryocytic thrombocytopenia, due to receive a stem cell transplant. The sequenced sample was PBMCs, obtained before TCRalphabeta/CD19-depleted stem cell transplant. V usage is TRBV20-1 and J usage is TRBJ2-1, with D perhaps matching TRBD1 (5 bases). The CDR3 bases are TGCAGTGCTAGAGGTGTAGGGGCGGCCTCCTACAATGAGCAGTTCTTC. It translates to CSARGVGAASYNEQFF.